This paragraph reports one T cell receptor beta chain. Its antigen is not known. CDR3 length: 16 amino acids. The V end was cut by 0 bases, the J end by 2 bases, with 14 bases between. CDR1 is SGDLS and CDR2 is YYNGEE in the germline V gene. This sample stems from a study of cytomegalovirus exposure and HLA in healthy donors. Study-wide results and limits: Several top significant clusters appeared, in a later analysis, to be linked to common viral pathogens. It was assumed in the presence/absence analyses that sequencing depth was roughly uniform across donors.

The PCR made use of 60 Vbeta and 13 Jbeta primers. Profiling relied on immunoSEQ multiplex PCR, and the TCRdb table lists in-frame clones only, not all of them. The data show about 36,000 clones, approximately 74% seen once. The sequence derives from a man aged 30 to 45 in good health and CMV-seronegative. This sequence joins TRBV9 and TRBJ1-1, with D tentatively TRBD1 (6 bases). Sequenced material: PBMCs. CDR3 nucleotides: TGTGCCAGCAGCGTAGGAGGACAGCGACAAAACACTGAAGCTTTCTTT. This sequence encodes CASSVGGQRQNTEAFF.